The next 4 T cell receptor beta chains were all read from a single sample in a study of early T cells in non-severe SARS-CoV-2 infection. TCRdb reprocessed the 5' RACE reads via MiXCR and lists one record per CDR3 protein. The sample has around 75,000 distinct CDR3 sequences, roughly a tenth seen once. Sequences were obtained from whole blood. These receptors came from an adult who was a healthcare worker with PCR-confirmed SARS-CoV-2 infection or an uninfected control (not recorded which).

The table lists this clonotype with many counts. The chain couples TRBV9 to TRBJ2-3; TRBD2 agrees at 12 bases. The CDR3 contains 17 residues. Germline V gene data show CDR1 as SGDLS and CDR2 as YYNGEE. Trimming removed 0 bases from V and 3 bases from J; junction bases left unmatched: 5. Written as DNA, the CDR3 is TGTGCCAGCAGCGTAGCTCTAGCGGGGGGGCAGACAGATACGCAGTATTTT. It specifies CASSVALAGGQTDTQYF.

This clonotype has at least ten counts. The chain carries TRBV19 and TRBJ1-4; D is ambiguous. V was shortened by 0 bases and J by 7 bases, with 12 bases between the two germline ends. This CDR3 comprises 15 residues. Germline lookup yields CDR1 LNHDA and CDR2 SQIVND (reference sequence). CDR3 nucleotides: TGTGCCAGTAGTATAGAGACCGCGTCAGCTGAAAAACTGTTTTTT. It encodes CASSIETASAEKLFF. The whole variable domain, remainder taken from reference TRBV19 and TRBJ1-4, is DGGITQSPKYLFRKEGQNVTLSCEQNLNHDAMYWYRQDPGQGLRLIYYSQIVNDFQKGDIAEGYSVSREKKESFPLTVTSAQKNPTAFYLCASSIETASAEKLFFGSGTQLSVL.

At least ten counts were recorded for this clonotype. The J gene is TRBJ1-5, the V gene TRBV19, with 10 bases fitting TRBD1. The V and J ends lost 11 bases and 7 bases, in that order; junction bases with no gene match: 8. This CDR3 spans 13 amino acids. Germline-derived CDR1 and CDR2 are LNHDA and SQIVND (reference sequence). The CDR3 here is CAAGGQGLQPQHF. In DNA, the CDR3 is TGTGCCGCCGGGGGACAGGGGTTGCAGCCCCAGCATTTT.

The table lists this clonotype with many counts. The V and J genes are TRBV5-6 and TRBJ2-2; 8 bases fit TRBD1. CDR1 is SGHDT and CDR2 is YYEEEE in the germline V gene. This CDR3 is 16 amino acids long. After removal of 4 bases from V and 6 bases from J, the junction contained 11 bases not matched to a gene. This chain's CDR3 is CASSQTGALISGELFF. The CDR3 DNA follows: TGTGCCAGCAGCCAGACAGGGGCATTAATATCCGGGGAGCTGTTTTTT. The complete variable domain, with remaining parts taken from reference TRBV5-6 and TRBJ2-2, reads DAGVTQSPTHLIKTRGQQVTLRCSPKSGHDTVSWYQQALGQGPQFIFQYYEEEERQRGNFPDRFSGHQFPNYSSELNVNALLLGDSALYLCASSQTGALISGELFFGEGSRLTVL.